This T cell receptor (beta chain) was retrieved from a study of shared clonotypes between healthy human individuals. Study overall: The composition of the donors was two women and three men aged 18 to 49. Findings and caveats of the study: Only blood underwent sampling, and tissue repertoires likely differ.

Donors were healthy HIV-negative adults without recently reported acute infections or vaccinations. Tens of millions of PBMCs served as the genomic DNA source for unsorted samples. Only in-frame clones appear in the TCRdb table, and some are missing; sequencing was by immunoSEQ multiplex PCR. The table has hundreds of thousands of clones, around 76% seen once. In regard to this clone: What it binds is not known.

The receptor's source is a woman aged 35 to 49 in good health. Some clones in this sample may be carry-over from other donors' samples. The sequenced material came from PBMCs.

The CDR3 coding sequence is TGTGCCAGCAGCCAAGAACTAGCGGAGGGCACAGATACGCAGTATTTT. Protein product: CASSQELAEGTDTQYF. The chain joins TRBV4-2 to TRBJ2-3; 8 bases match TRBD2. The V gene's germline CDR1 is LGHNA and CDR2 YNFKEQ. V was pared by 0 bases and J by 1 base, with 3 bases of the junction left unmatched. The CDR3 is 16 amino acids.